This TCR beta chain was recorded in a study of PD-1 blockade in mismatch repair-deficient tumors. Study as a whole: Patients had 12 mismatch repair-deficient cancer types, all previously treated and progressing.

All patients were mismatch repair deficient, assessed by either PCR or immunohistochemistry. The TCR-sequenced patients were a few responders to pembrolizumab. Assay: immunoSEQ multiplex PCR; the TCRdb copy retains only in-frame clones and omits some. The table records fewer than 100,000 clones, approximately 84% of them present only once. General study findings and limits: After pembrolizumab, tumor-resident clones rose rapidly, then generally contracted before radiologic responses.

Deletions cut 1 base from V and 5 bases from J, with 15 bases between. The CDR3 length is 15 residues. Germline CDR1 MGHRA, CDR2 YSYEKL. To note about this clone: Its antigen is unidentified.

This TCR was recovered from an adult with mismatch repair-deficient cancer. Sequences were derived from peripheral blood, sampled 12 weeks after starting pembrolizumab. J is TRBJ2-7 and V is TRBV4-1; tentatively, D is TRBD1 (5 bases). CDR3 amino acids: CASSQVSRVVDEQYF. The CDR3 DNA reads TGCGCCAGCAGCCAAGTCTCCAGGGTCGTCGACGAGCAGTACTTC.